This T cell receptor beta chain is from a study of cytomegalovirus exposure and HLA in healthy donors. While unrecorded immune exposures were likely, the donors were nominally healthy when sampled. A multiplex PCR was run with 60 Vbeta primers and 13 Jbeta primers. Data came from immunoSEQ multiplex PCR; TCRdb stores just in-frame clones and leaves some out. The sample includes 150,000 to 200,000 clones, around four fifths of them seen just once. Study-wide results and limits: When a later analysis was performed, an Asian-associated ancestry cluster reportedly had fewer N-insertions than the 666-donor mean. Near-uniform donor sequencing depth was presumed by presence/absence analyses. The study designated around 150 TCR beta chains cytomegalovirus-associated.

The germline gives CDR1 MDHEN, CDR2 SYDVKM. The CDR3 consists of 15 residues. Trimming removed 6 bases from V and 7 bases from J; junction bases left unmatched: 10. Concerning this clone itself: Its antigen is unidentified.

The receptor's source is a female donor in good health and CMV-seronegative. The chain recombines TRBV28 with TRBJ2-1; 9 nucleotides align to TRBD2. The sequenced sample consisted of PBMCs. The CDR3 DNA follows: TGTGCCAGCAGGACCCCCAGCGGGAGGATTAATGAGCAGTTCTTC. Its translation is CASRTPSGRINEQFF.